Sequencing of this T cell receptor beta chain was carried out in a study of blood T cell repertoires in COVID-19. Sequencing used immunoSEQ multiplex PCR; TCRdb keeps in-frame clones, though not all of them. The data contain 55,000 to 70,000 clones, roughly 90% of them seen just once; the ten biggest clones take up 20% to 25%. V lost 3 bases and J 0 bases, leaving 19 bases between the germline ends. Germline V gene lookup returns CDR1 MGHDK and CDR2 SYGVNS. The CDR3 sequence is 18 residues long. The rearrangement uses TRBV25-1 and TRBJ2-3; D remains ambiguous. Material: peripheral blood. The sequence derives from a woman aged 50 to 65 with active or convalescent COVID-19. The CDR3 nucleotides are TGTGCCAGCAGTGAGATTCGGGTTCATCCCTCTAGCACAGATACGCAGTATTTT. This encodes CASSEIRVHPSSTDTQYF.